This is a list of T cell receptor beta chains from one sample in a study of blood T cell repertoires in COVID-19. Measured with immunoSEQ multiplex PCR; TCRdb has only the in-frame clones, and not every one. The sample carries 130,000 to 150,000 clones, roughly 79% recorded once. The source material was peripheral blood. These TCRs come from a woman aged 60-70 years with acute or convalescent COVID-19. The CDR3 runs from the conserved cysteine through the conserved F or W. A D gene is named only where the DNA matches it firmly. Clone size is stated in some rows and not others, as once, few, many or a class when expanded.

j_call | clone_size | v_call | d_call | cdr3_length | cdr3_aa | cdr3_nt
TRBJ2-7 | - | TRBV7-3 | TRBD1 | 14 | CASSITGGGYEQYF | TGTGCCAGCAGCATCACAGGGGGCGGGTACGAGCAGTACTTC
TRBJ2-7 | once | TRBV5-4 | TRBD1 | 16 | CASSLILGQATYEQYF | TGTGCCAGCAGTCTTATCCTCGGACAGGCTACCTACGAGCAGTACTTC
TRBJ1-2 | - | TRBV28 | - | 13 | CASSPTRVRGYTF | TGTGCCAGCAGCCCCACTAGGGTAAGGGGCTACACCTTC
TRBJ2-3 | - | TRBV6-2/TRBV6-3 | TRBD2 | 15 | CASSVLAGGTDTQYF | TGTGCCAGCAGTGTACTAGCGGGAGGGACCGATACGCAGTATTTT
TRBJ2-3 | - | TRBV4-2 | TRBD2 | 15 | CASSRPGTGGDTQYF | TGTGCCAGCAGCCGGCCCGGGACGGGAGGGGATACGCAGTATTTT
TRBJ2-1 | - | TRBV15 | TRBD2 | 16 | CATSRDMGEGYNEQFF | TGTGCCACCAGCAGAGATATGGGGGAGGGTTACAATGAGCAGTTCTTC
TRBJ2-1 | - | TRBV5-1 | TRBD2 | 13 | CASSRTRPNEQFF | TGCGCCAGCAGCCGGACTAGGCCCAATGAGCAGTTCTTC
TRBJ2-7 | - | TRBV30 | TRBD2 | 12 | CAWIGGSYEQYF | TGTGCCTGGATAGGCGGGAGCTACGAGCAGTACTTC
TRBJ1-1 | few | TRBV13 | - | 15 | CASSLQGTLNTEAFF | TGTGCCAGCAGCTTACAGGGGACCTTGAACACTGAAGCTTTCTTT
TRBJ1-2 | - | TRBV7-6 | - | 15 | CASSLARGPNYGYTF | TGTGCCAGCAGCTTAGCCAGGGGTCCCAACTATGGCTACACCTTC
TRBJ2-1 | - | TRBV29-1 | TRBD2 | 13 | CSGGLAGEGEQFF | TGCAGCGGAGGACTAGCGGGAGAGGGGGAGCAGTTCTTC
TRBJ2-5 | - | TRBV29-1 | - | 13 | CSVDGASQETQYF | TGCAGCGTTGATGGAGCTTCTCAGGAGACCCAGTACTTC
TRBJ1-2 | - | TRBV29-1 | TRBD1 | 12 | CSVGPTGAGYTF | TGCAGCGTCGGACCAACAGGGGCCGGCTACACCTTC
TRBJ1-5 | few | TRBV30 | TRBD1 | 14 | CAWSVRGLGQPQHF | TGTGCCTGGAGTGTCAGGGGGCTAGGTCAGCCCCAGCATTTT
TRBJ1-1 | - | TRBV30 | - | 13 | CAWSKSGNTEAFF | TGTGCCTGGAGTAAGTCGGGAAACACTGAAGCTTTCTTT
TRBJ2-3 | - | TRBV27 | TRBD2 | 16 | CASSLVSGGSTDTQYF | TGTGCCAGCAGTTTAGTGAGCGGGGGGTCCACAGATACGCAGTATTTT
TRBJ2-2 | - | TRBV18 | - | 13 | CASSAPNTGELFF | TGTGCCAGCTCGGCCCCGAACACCGGGGAGCTGTTTTTT
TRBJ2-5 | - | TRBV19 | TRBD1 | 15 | CASSQRTGGLRTQYF | TGTGCCAGTAGTCAGAGGACAGGGGGCCTCAGGACCCAGTACTTC
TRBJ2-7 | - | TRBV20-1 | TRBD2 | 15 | CSASFAGGPGGEQYF | TGCAGTGCTAGTTTCGCGGGAGGGCCCGGAGGCGAGCAGTACTTC
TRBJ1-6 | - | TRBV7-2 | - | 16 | CASSLNRAGRNSPLHF | TGTGCCAGCAGCTTAAACCGGGCAGGGAGGAATTCACCCCTCCACTTT
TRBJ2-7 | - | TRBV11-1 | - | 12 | CASSQQGYEQYF | TGTGCCAGCAGCCAGCAGGGCTACGAGCAGTACTTC
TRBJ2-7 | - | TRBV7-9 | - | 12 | CASSLAAGEQYF | TGTGCCAGCAGCTTAGCGGCGGGCGAGCAGTACTTC
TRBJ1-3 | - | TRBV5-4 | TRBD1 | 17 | CASSTGTEHFTGNTIYF | TGTGCCAGCAGTACCGGGACAGAACATTTCACTGGAAACACCATATATTTT
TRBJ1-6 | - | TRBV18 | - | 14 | CASSLREYNSPLHF | TGTGCCAGCTCATTGAGGGAGTATAATTCACCCCTCCACTTT
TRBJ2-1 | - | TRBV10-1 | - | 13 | CASSLGLLSEQFF | TGCGCCAGCAGCCTAGGACTATTGAGTGAGCAGTTCTTC
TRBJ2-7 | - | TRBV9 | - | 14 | CASSGGRSPYEQYF | TGTGCCAGCAGCGGAGGGCGGTCTCCCTACGAGCAGTACTTC
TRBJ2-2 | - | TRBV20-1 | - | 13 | CSASDRNTGELFF | TGCAGTGCTAGTGACAGGAACACCGGGGAGCTGTTTTTT
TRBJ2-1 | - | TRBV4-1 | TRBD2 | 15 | CASSLAGDSYNEQFF | TGCGCCAGCAGCCTAGCGGGAGACTCCTACAATGAGCAGTTCTTC
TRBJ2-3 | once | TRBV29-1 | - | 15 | CSVEWWRERTDTQYF | TGCAGCGTTGAGTGGTGGAGAGAGCGAACAGATACGCAGTATTTT
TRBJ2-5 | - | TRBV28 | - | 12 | CASSLQQETQYF | TGTGCCAGCAGTTTACAACAAGAGACCCAGTACTTC
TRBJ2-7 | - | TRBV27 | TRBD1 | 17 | CASSAPPWDRGNHEQYF | TGTGCCAGCAGTGCACCCCCCTGGGACAGGGGTAACCACGAGCAGTACTTC
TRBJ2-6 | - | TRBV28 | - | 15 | CASRPRRPGANVLTF | TGTGCCAGCAGGCCGAGGAGGCCTGGGGCCAACGTCCTGACTTTC
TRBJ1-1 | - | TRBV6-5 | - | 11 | CASSPGSGAFF | TGTGCCAGCAGTCCCGGGAGCGGCGCTTTCTTT
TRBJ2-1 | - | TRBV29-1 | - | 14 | CSAWGDGQYNEQFF | TGCAGCGCCTGGGGGGACGGTCAATACAATGAGCAGTTCTTC